This passage covers 6 T cell receptor beta chains from one sample sequenced in a study of T cells in tuberculosis. The protocol was immunoSEQ multiplex PCR, while the TCRdb copy is restricted to in-frame clones and leaves out a portion. The sample shows approximately 31,000 clones, nearly 97% of them seen only once. Sequencing was performed on PBMCs. Receptors originate from a donor aged 10 to 29 with latent tuberculosis or without tuberculosis infection.

This rearrangement joins TRBV7-2 to TRBJ2-1; 14 nucleotides line up with TRBD2. The trim removed 3 bases at V and 1 base at J, leaving 5 bases unmatched. The CDR3 extends over 18 amino acids. Germline V gene lookup returns CDR1 SGHTA and CDR2 FQGNSA. CDR3 in amino acids: CASSFGLAGGGSYNEQFF. The DNA for the CDR3 is TGTGCCAGCAGCTTCGGACTAGCGGGAGGAGGGTCCTACAATGAGCAGTTCTTC.

The chain employs TRBV5-8 and TRBJ1-2; 8 bases match TRBD1. With 3 bases clipped from V and 7 bases from J, the junction kept 8 bases outside the gene matches. This CDR3 is 14 amino acids long. Germline loops: CDR1 SGHTS, CDR2 YDEGEE. The CDR3: CASSWTRTGSGYTF. CDR3 coding DNA: TGTGCCAGCAGCTGGACGAGGACAGGGTCTGGCTACACCTTC.

CDR3 DNA: TGTGCCAGCTCACCAATAACCGGGACAGGGTACAATGAGCAGTTCTTC. Protein product: CASSPITGTGYNEQFF. The V gene is TRBV18, the J gene TRBJ2-1; 9 positions agree with TRBD1. V lost 2 bases to trimming and J lost 4 bases; unmatched junction nucleotides: 6. Germline-derived CDR1 and CDR2 are KGHSH and LQKENI. CDR3 length equals 16 residues.

The CDR3 here is CASSQEPLAGDTQYF. Here the CDR3 DNA reads TGCGCCAGCAGCCAAGAACCCCTAGCGGGGGATACGCAGTATTTT. This chain links TRBV4-3 with TRBJ2-3; 9 bases align to TRBD2. With 0 bases clipped from V and 6 bases from J, the junction kept 4 bases outside the gene matches. This CDR3 region has 15 residues. Germline CDR1 reads LGHNA; CDR2 reads YSLEER.

This clone showed up just once. The V and J genes are TRBV5-1 and TRBJ2-5; D perhaps matches TRBD2 (6 bases). Between the trimmed V and J ends, which lost 4 bases and 2 bases, there was a span of 15 bases. Germline assignment: CDR1 SGHRS and CDR2 YFSETQ. This CDR3 comprises 15 residues. CDR3 in amino acids: CASSPGGTPQETQYF. The CDR3 DNA follows: TGCGCCAGCAGCCCAGGAGGGACTCCACAAGAGACCCAGTACTTC.

The chain has TRBV6-6 and TRBJ1-2; the match to TRBD1 covers 10 bases. CDR1 is MNHNY and CDR2 is SVGAGI in the germline V gene (reference sequence). The CDR3 covers 14 residues. V lost 7 bases and J lost 8; bases outside the gene matches: 10. The CDR3 DNA is TGTGCCAGCATTGCCGGGACAGGGGCCCGAGGCTACACCTTC. Translation gives CASIAGTGARGYTF.